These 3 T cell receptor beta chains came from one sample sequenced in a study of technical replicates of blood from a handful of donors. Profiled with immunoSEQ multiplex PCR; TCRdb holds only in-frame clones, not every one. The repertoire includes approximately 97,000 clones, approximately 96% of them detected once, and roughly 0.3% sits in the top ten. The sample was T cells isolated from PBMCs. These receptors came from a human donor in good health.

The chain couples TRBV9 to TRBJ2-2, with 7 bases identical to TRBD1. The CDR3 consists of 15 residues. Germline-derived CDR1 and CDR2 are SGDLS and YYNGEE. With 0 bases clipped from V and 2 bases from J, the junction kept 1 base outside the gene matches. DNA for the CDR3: TGTGCCAGCAGCGTAGGACAGGGAAACACCGGGGAGCTGTTTTTT. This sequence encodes CASSVGQGNTGELFF.

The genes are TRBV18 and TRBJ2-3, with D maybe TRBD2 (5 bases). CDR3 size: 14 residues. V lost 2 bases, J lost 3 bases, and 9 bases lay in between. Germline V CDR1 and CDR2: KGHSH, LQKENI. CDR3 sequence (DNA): TGTGCCAGCTCACCAAGCGGTTATACAGATACGCAGTATTTT. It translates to CASSPSGYTDTQYF.

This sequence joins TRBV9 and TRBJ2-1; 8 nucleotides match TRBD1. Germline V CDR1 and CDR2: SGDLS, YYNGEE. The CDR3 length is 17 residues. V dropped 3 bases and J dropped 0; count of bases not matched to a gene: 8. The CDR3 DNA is TGTGCCAGCAGCGAAAGCAGGGGGCATAACTCCTACAATGAGCAGTTCTTC. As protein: CASSESRGHNSYNEQFF.